This T cell receptor (beta chain) was sequenced for a study of blood T cell repertoires in COVID-19 (dated by TCRdb to between 2020 and 2021). Regarding the research as a whole: Samples covering the acute and convalescent phases of COVID-19 were provided by collaborators in the United States, Italy and Spain. The material from the prospective study consisted of cDNA or gDNA derived from T cells, B-cell-depleted T cells, or PBMCs. Subjects who had been exposed to COVID-19, were actively infected with it, or had recovered from it provided the deeply sampled blood TCRbeta repertoires that made up the dataset. The repertoires were released in a freely available public database meant as a resource for research on the immune response to SARS-CoV-2. Samples were obtained from the ongoing ImmuneRACE study (first 160 participants) and from 950 to 1,500 subjects provided by 6 global collaborators. The sample metadata nearly always contained a de-identified subject ID, COVID-19 status, age in years and sex. Where available, HLA class I and class II types were taken from metadata supplied by the sample provider and were not determined by assay-based typing. Overall results and qualifications from the work: The amount of clinical and demographic metadata varied by source and participant and was provided uncurated.

Concerning this clone: This clone's antigen is unknown. One junction end disagrees with the germline gene, perhaps due to a read error.

Based on the germline V gene, the CDR1 and CDR2 sequences are SQVTM and ANQGSEA. The CDR3 runs 8 amino acids, cysteine and phenylalanine included. Only the CDR3 region is kept as DNA, spanning 24 bases read in frame from base 1. Whole blood was collected in K2EDTA tubes by collaborating institutions according to the institutions' own protocols. For TCRbeta analysis, collaborators shipped samples as frozen whole blood, isolated PBMCs, or DNA extracted from either of those sample types. TCRbeta CDR3 regions were amplified from genomic DNA by means of the immunoSEQ Assay, a bias-controlled multiplex PCR. The authors processed their data as follows. The number of nucleated cells in each sample was estimated from the amplification of reference gene primers within the assay. To quantify the absolute abundance of each unique TCRbeta CDR3 rearrangement, sequence reads were collapsed and filtered. For each sample, productive Simpson clonality was calculated by taking the square root of Simpson's diversity index across productive rearrangements. As stored in TCRdb, this immuneACCESS dataset retains in-frame rearrangements with V and J assigned. A fraction of the clones does not appear; measured against another copy, unresolved V genes explain less than half of the discrepancy, and the remainder lacks a known reason. That table gives V, J and clone size, and the DNA gave D and trimming. Within this sample are some 670,000 clones, with about 87% of them counted one time only. Together, the top ten hold roughly 0.26% of the sample.

The chain employs TRBV29-1 and TRBJ1-1; the D region possibly corresponds to TRBD1 (6 bases align). The sequence came from a woman between 18 and 30 years old with acute or convalescent COVID-19. The source material was peripheral blood. The CDR3 protein sequence reads: CSDSRGLF. The sequence in DNA is TGCAGCGACAGCAGGGGCCTCTTT.